This T cell receptor beta chain was captured by sequencing in a study of T cell responses to AZD1222 COVID-19 vaccine. This table comes from immunoSEQ multiplex PCR, and its TCRdb copy is limited to in-frame clones, with some not included. The sample carries more than 85,000 clones, roughly 89% recorded once. Overall study results and limits: A rise in Spike-specific TCR breadth and depth followed two AZD1222 doses.

Comments on this clone: Antigen unknown.

Trimming removed 1 base at V and 4 bases at J, with 11 bases between. The CDR3 loop spans 15 amino acids. Germline V gene data show CDR1 as SGHAT and CDR2 as FQNNGV. The sample consisted of peripheral blood, taken on day 0 of AZD1222 vaccination. This clonotype originated in an adult in good health. The chain joins TRBV11-2 to TRBJ1-5; maybe TRBD1 (5 bases). The CDR3 sequence is CASSLGRGPNQPQHF. Here the CDR3 DNA reads TGTGCCAGCAGCTTAGGCCGGGGCCCGAATCAGCCCCAGCATTTT. Filled out from reference TRBV11-2 and TRBJ1-5, the complete variable domain reads EAGVAQSPRYKIIEKRQSVAFWCNPISGHATLYWYQQILGQGPKLLIQFQNNGVVDDSQLPKDRFSAERLKGVDSTLKIQPAKLEDSAVYLCASSLGRGPNQPQHFGDGTRLSIL.